The rows below give T cell receptor beta chains drawn from one sample of a study of cytomegalovirus exposure and HLA in healthy donors. Measured with immunoSEQ multiplex PCR; TCRdb has only the in-frame clones, and not every one. The sample holds 190,000 or so clones, 65% to 85% seen once. Sequencing input: PBMCs. Every receptor here comes from a woman under 30 in good health and CMV-seropositive. Each CDR3 is given with its conserved first and last residue. D genes are given only for firm matches. Part of the rows lack a size; the others show once, few, many or a class for expanded clones.

clone size: .
J gene: TRBJ1-6
D gene: .
V gene: TRBV5-1
CDR3 DNA: TGCGCCAGCAGTCGTCTATCGTCGAGAATTCCAGGGGATAATTCACCCCTCCACTTT
CDR3 protein: CASSRLSSRIPGDNSPLHF

clone size: once
J gene: TRBJ2-4
D gene: .
V gene: TRBV6-1
CDR3 DNA: TGTGCCAGCAGTGAATTTTGGCGGGGACGGTTCAAAAACATTCAGTACTTC
CDR3 protein: CASSEFWRGRFKNIQYF

clone size: .
J gene: TRBJ2-1
D gene: TRBD2
V gene: TRBV7-6
CDR3 DNA: TGTGCCAGCAGCTTTCCTCAGGCCAGCGGGGGGGCCTACAATGAGCAGTTCTTC
CDR3 protein: CASSFPQASGGAYNEQFF

clone size: .
J gene: TRBJ1-1
D gene: .
V gene: TRBV18
CDR3 DNA: TGTGCCAGCTCACCGCTTGACTTGGACACTGAAGCTTTCTTT
CDR3 protein: CASSPLDLDTEAFF

clone size: few
J gene: TRBJ2-7
D gene: .
V gene: TRBV19
CDR3 DNA: TGTGCCAGTAGTTTTGCACAGAACTCCTACGAGCAGTACTTC
CDR3 protein: CASSFAQNSYEQYF

clone size: .
J gene: TRBJ2-1
D gene: .
V gene: TRBV7-2
CDR3 DNA: TGTGCCAGCAGCTTAGCATTGCCGGGGAGCTCCTACAATGAGCAGTTCTTC
CDR3 protein: CASSLALPGSSYNEQFF

clone size: .
J gene: TRBJ1-6
D gene: .
V gene: TRBV6-6
CDR3 DNA: TGTGCCGGGAGCCAAACAGTGGGGAATTCACCCCTCCACTTT
CDR3 protein: CAGSQTVGNSPLHF

clone size: .
J gene: TRBJ2-5
D gene: TRBD2
V gene: TRBV6-1
CDR3 DNA: TGTGCCAGCAGTGACGGGGGAGCTAGCGGGGGGGCGGCAGAGACCCAGTACTTC
CDR3 protein: CASSDGGASGGAAETQYF

clone size: .
J gene: TRBJ2-1
D gene: .
V gene: TRBV7-9
CDR3 DNA: TGTGCCAGCAGGGTAGCGGATTCCTCCTACAATGAGCAGTTCTTC
CDR3 protein: CASRVADSSYNEQFF

clone size: .
J gene: TRBJ2-3
D gene: .
V gene: TRBV11-3
CDR3 DNA: TGTGCCAGCAGCTTAGTAGGGAGCCGGGGAGATACGCAGTATTTT
CDR3 protein: CASSLVGSRGDTQYF

clone size: .
J gene: TRBJ2-1
D gene: TRBD1
V gene: TRBV5-1
CDR3 DNA: TGCGCCAGCAGCCCAAATACAGGGGGCAATGAGCAGTTCTTC
CDR3 protein: CASSPNTGGNEQFF

clone size: .
J gene: TRBJ2-3
D gene: .
V gene: TRBV6-5
CDR3 DNA: TGTGCCAGCAGTTACTCGCCGGGGGTGGATACGCAGTATTTT
CDR3 protein: CASSYSPGVDTQYF

clone size: few
J gene: TRBJ2-7
D gene: .
V gene: TRBV6-1
CDR3 DNA: TGTGCCAGCAGTGGCGTCCGGGACACCTACTACGAGCAGTACTTC
CDR3 protein: CASSGVRDTYYEQYF

clone size: .
J gene: TRBJ2-3
D gene: .
V gene: TRBV7-9
CDR3 DNA: TGTGCCAGCAGCGCGAGGAACACAGATACGCAGTATTTT
CDR3 protein: CASSARNTDTQYF

clone size: .
J gene: TRBJ2-1
D gene: .
V gene: TRBV7-2
CDR3 DNA: TGTGCCAGCAGCTCCGTGATAGCGGCATCCTACAATGAGCAGTTCTTC
CDR3 protein: CASSSVIAASYNEQFF

clone size: .
J gene: TRBJ1-2
D gene: .
V gene: TRBV18
CDR3 DNA: TGTGCCAGCTCCGGGAGGGGTATGGACTATGGCTACACCTTC
CDR3 protein: CASSGRGMDYGYTF

clone size: .
J gene: TRBJ1-5
D gene: .
V gene: TRBV19
CDR3 DNA: TGTGCCAGTAGTACAACAGGGTATAGCAATCAGCCCCAGCATTTT
CDR3 protein: CASSTTGYSNQPQHF

clone size: .
J gene: TRBJ2-3
D gene: .
V gene: TRBV5-6
CDR3 DNA: TGTGCCAGCATTCTGACAATGGGGGCTCGCGCAGATACGCAGTATTTT
CDR3 protein: CASILTMGARADTQYF

clone size: .
J gene: TRBJ1-2
D gene: TRBD1
V gene: TRBV6-5
CDR3 DNA: TGTGCCAGCAGAGTTGACAGGGTCGGTGGCTACACCTTC
CDR3 protein: CASRVDRVGGYTF

clone size: .
J gene: TRBJ2-7
D gene: TRBD2
V gene: TRBV5-4
CDR3 DNA: TGTGCCAGCAGCTTGTCGCAGCGGGGGGGCCCATTAGAGCAGTACTTC
CDR3 protein: CASSLSQRGGPLEQYF

clone size: .
J gene: TRBJ1-2
D gene: .
V gene: TRBV10-3
CDR3 DNA: TGTGCCATCAGTGACTTAACAGGGTTCGACTATGGCTACACCTTC
CDR3 protein: CAISDLTGFDYGYTF

clone size: .
J gene: TRBJ1-4
D gene: .
V gene: TRBV27
CDR3 DNA: TGTGCCAGCAGTAAAGAGGTTCTTAGGCGGGGAGCTAATGAAAAACTGTTTTTT
CDR3 protein: CASSKEVLRRGANEKLFF